This TCR beta chain is drawn from a study of post-analysis software for immune sequencing data. Across the whole study: In terms of disease course, relapsing-remitting, secondary progressive and progressive-relapsing multiple sclerosis were included. Study-level results: Higher frequency in patients than in controls was seen for roughly five TRBV segments, with TRBV5-6, TRBV5-1 and TRBV20-1 among them. Multiple sclerosis patients had significantly lower normalized Chao1 diversity than controls. Strong co-clustering by F measure was evident for samples that had been prepared in the same batch.

The library was made from cDNA and included unique molecular identifiers. The yield from approximately 1 to 10 million T cells was roughly 500,000 cDNA molecules in total. TCRdb ran MiXCR on the PCR reads and lists one entry per CDR3 protein. Of hundreds of thousands of distinct CDR3 sequences listed, roughly 50% are singletons. This clonotype was counted a single time. Its antigen is still unknown. The CDR3 extends over 20 amino acids. V dropped 4 bases and J dropped 2; count of bases not matched to a gene: 21. The germline V gene has CDR1 SGHRS and CDR2 YFSETQ. The chain uses TRBV5-1 and TRBJ2-7, with 10 bases aligning to TRBD2. Sample: blood. The receptor was isolated from a girl under 18 with multiple sclerosis. The CDR3 here is CASSRGDFLAGALGAYEQYF. CDR3 DNA sequence: TGCGCCAGCAGCCGTGGTGACTTTCTAGCGGGAGCCCTCGGGGCCTACGAGCAGTACTTC.